A selection of T cell receptor beta chains follows, all from one sample in a study of vaccination effects on CD4 cells after COVID-19. The repertoire was sequenced with immunoSEQ multiplex PCR; TCRdb's copy has only in-frame clones and lacks some. The table includes 28,000 or so clones, about 70% detected once. These receptors' targets are unknown. The material was CD4+ T cells from PBMCs cultured with SARS-CoV-2 spike peptides, obtained before COVID-19 vaccination. These receptors all stem from a human donor who received a COVID-19 vaccine. The CDR3 runs from the conserved cysteine through the conserved F or W. The D gene is left open where the match is weak. Rows may omit the clone size; those that give it use once, few, many or a size class.

CASSPTGNTIYF | TGTGCCAGCAGCCCGACTGGAAACACCATATATTTT | medium-sized | . | TRBJ1-3 | TRBV7-9
CASSQGGLSYNEQFF | TGTGCCAGCAGCCAAGGGGGGTTATCCTACAATGAGCAGTTCTTC | . | . | TRBJ2-1 | TRBV3-1/TRBV3-2
CASSNEAGGGETQYF | TGTGCCAGCAGCAACGAAGCGGGAGGGGGAGAGACCCAGTACTTC | . | . | TRBJ2-5 | TRBV21-1
CASSQDRASGRDTQYF | TGTGCCAGCAGCCAAGATCGGGCTAGCGGACGAGATACGCAGTATTTT | . | TRBD2 | TRBJ2-3 | TRBV4-2
CASSLSRNQPQHF | TGTGCCAGCAGCTTGTCCAGAAATCAGCCCCAGCATTTT | . | . | TRBJ1-5 | TRBV5-6
CASSKGDRVLRELFF | TGTGCCAGCAGTAAAGGGGACAGGGTGCTTCGGGAGCTGTTTTTT | . | TRBD1 | TRBJ2-2 | TRBV6-2/TRBV6-3
CASSLGGVRTEAFF | TGTGCCAGCAGCCTTGGGGGAGTGCGGACTGAAGCTTTCTTT | once | . | TRBJ1-1 | TRBV7-9
CATSRGGAQETQYF | TGTGCCACCAGCAGAGGTGGGGCCCAAGAGACCCAGTACTTC | . | . | TRBJ2-5 | TRBV15
CASSLGGRTRGNTGELFF | TGTGCCAGCAGCTTGGGAGGACGGACTCGGGGGAACACCGGGGAGCTGTTTTTT | . | . | TRBJ2-2 | TRBV5-4
CATSADRGYGYTF | TGTGCCACCAGTGCCGACAGGGGCTATGGCTACACCTTC | . | TRBD1 | TRBJ1-2 | TRBV24-1
CASSLLTGQGGETQYF | TGCGCCAGCAGCTTGCTAACGGGACAGGGAGGAGAGACCCAGTACTTC | . | TRBD1 | TRBJ2-5 | TRBV5-1
CASSEKRGGLGTQYF | TGCGCCAGCAGTGAGAAGCGGGGGGGCTTAGGTACGCAGTATTTT | . | TRBD2 | TRBJ2-3 | TRBV10-1
CASSVGRAGRANNEQFF | TGTGCCAGCAGCGTAGGTCGGGCGGGGAGGGCTAACAATGAGCAGTTCTTC | . | TRBD2 | TRBJ2-1 | TRBV9
CASSLGGTSIETQYF | TGTGCCAGCAGCTTGGGCGGGACTAGCATCGAGACCCAGTACTTC | . | TRBD2 | TRBJ2-5 | TRBV5-4
CASSSPLEETQYF | TGCGCCAGCAGCTCGCCCCTTGAAGAGACCCAGTACTTC | . | . | TRBJ2-5 | TRBV5-1
CASSTTGYEQYF | TGTGCCAGCAGTACGACAGGCTACGAGCAGTACTTC | . | . | TRBJ2-7 | TRBV6-6
CASSEAVSTDTQYF | TGTGCCAGCAGTGAAGCTGTGAGCACAGATACGCAGTATTTT | few | . | TRBJ2-3 | TRBV2
CASSPDEGLYNEQFF | TGTGCCAGCAGCCCCGACGAGGGGCTCTACAATGAGCAGTTCTTC | few | . | TRBJ2-1 | TRBV3-1/TRBV3-2